Below, 30 T cell receptor beta chains from the same sample are listed, as sequenced in a study of blood T cell repertoires in COVID-19. Profiled with immunoSEQ multiplex PCR; TCRdb holds only in-frame clones, not every one. The table lists fewer than 15,000 clones, 60% to 80% of them singletons. Material for sequencing was peripheral blood. The receptor set was obtained from a human donor in a cohort sampled during active COVID-19.

This chain uses TRBV7-2 with TRBJ2-3; D is undetermined. Trimming shortened V by 3 bases and J by 0 bases, and 10 bases separated the two germline ends. The CDR3 totals 15 residues. Germline CDR1 SGHTA, CDR2 FQGNSA. CDR3 DNA: TGTGCCAGCAGCTTTCTCTTATCTAGCACAGATACGCAGTATTTT. It yields the protein CASSFLLSSTDTQYF.

The chain is built from TRBV18 and TRBJ2-6, with D uncertain. This CDR3 has 15 amino acids. V shed 2 bases and J shed 0 bases, with 5 bases lying between them. Germline CDR1 reads KGHSH; CDR2 reads LQKENI. DNA of the CDR3: TGTGCCAGCTCACCAGGCCTCTCTGGGGCCAACGTCCTGACTTTC. Its protein product is CASSPGLSGANVLTF. The full variable domain, with the rest looked up from reference TRBV18 and TRBJ2-6, is NAGVMQNPRHLVRRRGQEARLRCSPMKGHSHVYWYRQLPEEGLKFMVYLQKENIIDESGMPKERFSAEFPKEGPSILRIQQVVRGDSAAYFCASSPGLSGANVLTFGAGSRLTVL.

The chain couples TRBV18 to TRBJ1-2; D gene uncertain. This CDR3 comprises 12 residues. V was pared by 2 bases and J by 9 bases, with 10 bases between. Per germline, CDR1 KGHSH and CDR2 LQKENI. CDR3 in amino acids: CASSPVTDSYTF. The CDR3 bases are TGTGCCAGCTCACCAGTCACAGACAGCTACACCTTC.

The V call is TRBV10-2, the J call TRBJ2-7; 9 nucleotides align to TRBD1. Germline V gene sequence: CDR1 WSHSY, CDR2 SAAADI. V was clipped by 5 bases and J by 6 bases; unmatched bases: 8. The CDR3 has 14 residues. In DNA form, the CDR3 reads TGCGCCAGCAGTAGGGGACAGGGAGGGCGCGAGCAGTACTTC. Its translation: CASSRGQGGREQYF.

The chain carries TRBV2 and TRBJ1-1; maybe TRBD1 (5 bases). The CDR3 covers 12 residues. Germline values: CDR1 SNHLY, CDR2 FYNNEI. Trimming removed 5 bases at V and 5 bases at J, with 9 bases between. Written as DNA, the CDR3 is TGTGCCAGCAGTATCAGGGTTACTGAAGCTTTCTTT. Translation: CASSIRVTEAFF.

This chain joins TRBV18 and TRBJ2-1; 14 bases match TRBD2. The CDR3 consists of 15 residues. Per germline, CDR1 KGHSH and CDR2 LQKENI. Trimming took 4 bases from V and 7 from J; bases not matched to a gene: 3. The CDR3: CASSRGLAGENEQFF. The CDR3 nucleotides read TGTGCCAGCTCACGGGGACTAGCGGGGGAAAATGAGCAGTTCTTC. Filled out from reference TRBV18 and TRBJ2-1, the complete variable domain reads NAGVMQNPRHLVRRRGQEARLRCSPMKGHSHVYWYRQLPEEGLKFMVYLQKENIIDESGMPKERFSAEFPKEGPSILRIQQVVRGDSAAYFCASSRGLAGENEQFFGPGTRLTVL.

The V call is TRBV18, the J call TRBJ2-1, with 13 nucleotides matching TRBD2. Germline loops: CDR1 KGHSH, CDR2 LQKENI. The CDR3 contains 15 residues. Trimming cost V 6 bases and J 8 bases; bases outside gene matches: 7. The CDR3: CASSPGLAGVDEQFF. The CDR3 nucleotides are TGTGCCAGCTCTCCCGGACTAGCGGGGGTGGATGAGCAGTTCTTC. Using reference TRBV18 and TRBJ2-1 for the parts outside the CDR3, the full variable domain is NAGVMQNPRHLVRRRGQEARLRCSPMKGHSHVYWYRQLPEEGLKFMVYLQKENIIDESGMPKERFSAEFPKEGPSILRIQQVVRGDSAAYFCASSPGLAGVDEQFFGPGTRLTVL.

J is TRBJ2-5 and V is TRBV5-5, with 7 bases identical to TRBD2. The CDR3 covers 15 residues. Germline assignment: CDR1 SGHKS and CDR2 YYEKEE (reference sequence). The J segment lost 0 bases and the V segment lost 1 base, leaving 3 bases of the junction unmatched. CDR3 nucleotides: TGTGCCAGCAGCTTGACCGGGACTAACCAAGAGACCCAGTACTTC. Translating gives CASSLTGTNQETQYF.

The gene calls are TRBV7-2 and TRBJ1-1; D remains ambiguous. V was pared by 0 bases and J by 1 base, with 6 bases between. The CDR3 consists of 14 residues. The V gene's germline CDR1 is SGHTA and CDR2 FQGNSA. CDR3 DNA sequence: TGTGCCAGCAGCTTAGCGCGGGAGAACACTGAAGCTTTCTTT. This gives the protein CASSLARENTEAFF. Looking up the rest from reference TRBV7-2 and TRBJ1-1 gives the full variable domain: GAGVSQSPSNKVTEKGKDVELRCDPISGHTALYWYRQSLGQGLEFLIYFQGNSAPDKSGLPSDRFSAERTGGSVSTLTIQRTQQEDSAVYLCASSLARENTEAFFGQGTRLTVV.

The J gene is TRBJ1-1, the V gene TRBV6-6; TRBD1 might be the D (5 bases). The CDR3 length is 13 residues. Germline V CDR1 and CDR2: MNHNY, SVGAGI (reference sequence). Trimming stripped 7 bases from V and 1 base from J, with 10 bases between. CDR3 in amino acids: CASTSTENTEAFF. The CDR3 DNA reads TGTGCCAGCACCTCGACAGAGAACACTGAAGCTTTCTTT.

By share, this clone ranks as medium-sized (0.01 to 0.1%). J is TRBJ2-7 and V is TRBV5-5; TRBD1 might be the D (5 bases). V was trimmed by 4 bases and J by 2 bases, leaving 13 bases between them. There are 14 residues in the CDR3. Germline V lookup: CDR1 SGHKS, CDR2 YYEKEE (reference sequence). CDR3 sequence reads: CASSHTGSPYEQYF. The CDR3 region has the DNA TGTGCCAGCAGCCATACAGGTTCCCCCTACGAGCAGTACTTC.

The chain is built from TRBV19 and TRBJ2-1; tentative D call: TRBD2 (7 bases). Germline lookup yields CDR1 LNHDA and CDR2 SQIVND (reference sequence). V shed 5 bases and J shed 5 bases, with 13 bases lying between them. There are 14 residues in the CDR3. CDR3 DNA sequence: TGTGCCAGTAGTTCCTCCGGGGGGCACAATGAGCAGTTCTTC. Translation gives CASSSSGGHNEQFF. The full variable domain, completed using reference TRBV19 and TRBJ2-1, is DGGITQSPKYLFRKEGQNVTLSCEQNLNHDAMYWYRQDPGQGLRLIYYSQIVNDFQKGDIAEGYSVSREKKESFPLTVTSAQKNPTAFYLCASSSSGGHNEQFFGPGTRLTVL.

This clone came up a few times. The chain links TRBV4-1 to TRBJ1-5, with D possibly TRBD1 on 5 matching bases. Per the germline V gene, CDR1 is MGHRA and CDR2 is YSYEKL. This CDR3 is 17 amino acids long. Trimming took 3 bases from V and 6 from J, leaving 21 bases between them. CDR3 in DNA: TGCGCCAGCAGCCACAGCATCATAAGGGGAGCGGGTCAGCCCCAGCATTTT. It yields the protein CASSHSIIRGAGQPQHF.

This clone was seen once. The rearrangement uses TRBV7-2 and TRBJ1-2; 9 bases are a match to TRBD1. Trimming cost V 5 bases and J 4 bases; bases outside gene matches: 5. The CDR3 totals 14 residues. Germline CDR1 and CDR2: SGHTA and FQGNSA. CDR3 loop: CASSITGGGYGYTF. In DNA form, the CDR3 reads TGTGCCAGCAGCATCACAGGGGGCGGCTATGGCTACACCTTC.

The chain carries TRBV5-6 and TRBJ1-2; maybe TRBD1 (6 bases). The CDR3 covers 14 residues. Germline V gives CDR1 SGHDT, CDR2 YYEEEE. Deletions cut 2 bases from V and 0 bases from J, with 8 bases between. The CDR3 loop reads CASSLGQPNYGYTF. CDR3 nucleotides: TGTGCCAGCAGCTTAGGACAGCCTAACTATGGCTACACCTTC.

The genes are TRBV18 and TRBJ2-5, with D tentatively TRBD2 (5 bases). The V and J ends lost 2 bases and 1 base respectively, with 11 bases between them. This CDR3 contains 15 residues. Germline CDR1 reads KGHSH; CDR2 reads LQKENI. The CDR3 protein is CASSPGGGLQETQYF. For the CDR3, the DNA is TGTGCCAGCTCACCAGGCGGCGGACTCCAAGAGACCCAGTACTTC.

J is TRBJ1-4 and V is TRBV5-1, with 7 bases aligning to TRBD1. The junction had 6 bases not matched to a gene; V was cut back by 4 bases and J by 3 bases. Germline V gene data show CDR1 as SGHRS and CDR2 as YFSETQ. This CDR3 is 15 amino acids long. The CDR3 DNA follows: TGCGCCAGCAGCACGTCGGGACAGTCTAATGAAAAACTGTTTTTT. Translated: CASSTSGQSNEKLFF.

The chain uses TRBV6-6 and TRBJ1-4; 9 bases are shared with TRBD1. Germline V gene lookup returns CDR1 MNHNY and CDR2 SVGAGI (reference sequence). This CDR3 has 15 amino acids. The V gene end was trimmed by 4 bases and the J gene end by 1 base; junction bases not matched to a gene: 1. CDR3 coding DNA: TGTGCCAGCAGTTCGACAGGGGGAACTAATGAAAAACTGTTTTTT. Its translation: CASSSTGGTNEKLFF.

The chain couples TRBV5-1 to TRBJ2-5, with D possibly matching TRBD2 (5 bases). Germline V gives CDR1 SGHRS, CDR2 YFSETQ. This CDR3 is built from 15 residues. The V end lost 1 base, the J end lost 4 bases, and 14 bases lay between the germline ends. The CDR3 is CASSLNVGESETQYF. The CDR3 nucleotides read TGCGCCAGCAGCTTGAATGTTGGGGAGTCAGAGACCCAGTACTTC.

The rearrangement uses TRBV5-1 and TRBJ1-1, with D possibly TRBD1 on 6 matching bases. Between the trimmed V and J ends, which lost 4 bases and 1 base, there was a span of 14 bases. There are 15 residues in the CDR3. Germline assignment: CDR1 SGHRS and CDR2 YFSETQ. CDR3 nucleotides: TGCGCCAGCAGCCCTGAGGGGGTAGGGAACACTGAAGCTTTCTTT. Its protein is CASSPEGVGNTEAFF.

The CDR3 loop reads CAWRGGGSYTDTQYF. The CDR3 region has the DNA TGTGCCTGGAGGGGGGGAGGTTCGTACACAGATACGCAGTATTTT. The rearrangement uses TRBV30 and TRBJ2-3; tentative D call: TRBD2 (6 bases). Between the trimmed V and J ends, which lost 3 bases and 2 bases, there was a span of 15 bases. The length of the CDR3 is 15 residues. Germline V gene sequence: CDR1 GTSNPN, CDR2 SVGIG (reference sequence).

The V gene is TRBV20-1, the J gene TRBJ2-1, with TRBD2 matching over 7 bases. The CDR3 runs to 12 residues. Germline V gene lookup returns CDR1 DFQATT and CDR2 SNEGSKA (reference sequence). The ends lost 3 bases at V and 9 bases at J; junction bases unmatched: 5. In DNA form, the CDR3 reads TGCAGTGCTAGTGTGAGCGGGGCTGAGCAGTTCTTC. Translated: CSASVSGAEQFF.

The V gene is TRBV28, the J gene TRBJ1-6; D not resolved. This CDR3 region has 12 residues. Germline lookup yields CDR1 MDHEN and CDR2 SYDVKM. Trimming took 4 bases from V and 11 from J, leaving 9 bases between them. The CDR3 reads CASSSVATPLHF. In nucleotides, the CDR3 is TGTGCCAGCAGTTCGGTCGCGACACCCCTCCACTTT.

The chain is built from TRBV6-1 and TRBJ2-1; D possibly corresponds to TRBD2 (5 bases). This CDR3 is 14 amino acids long. Between the trimmed V and J ends, which lost 1 base and 14 bases, there was a span of 18 bases. The germline CDR1 and CDR2 sequences are MNHNS and SASEGT. The CDR3, as DNA: TGTGCCAGCAGTGAAGACGTTAGGACCACCGGGAAGTTCTTC. It codes for CASSEDVRTTGKFF.

This chain links TRBV2 with TRBJ1-6; D is uncertain. This CDR3 has 16 amino acids. The germline V gene encodes CDR1 SNHLY and CDR2 FYNNEI. Trimming took off 8 bases at V and 2 bases at J, with 16 bases between the two ends. The CDR3 is CASDDLPRAYNSPLHF. CDR3 bases: TGTGCCAGCGACGACCTCCCCCGGGCCTATAATTCACCCCTCCACTTT.

The chain is built from TRBV24-1 and TRBJ2-2, with 11 bases that match TRBD1. J lost 8 bases, V lost 3 bases, and 4 bases had no gene match. CDR1 KGHDR and CDR2 SFDVKD come from the germline V gene. This CDR3 spans 15 amino acids. CDR3 in amino acids: CATSDPGQGEGELFF. CDR3 sequence (DNA): TGTGCCACCAGTGATCCGGGACAGGGGGAGGGGGAGCTGTTTTTT.

This clone has only one observation. The DNA for the CDR3 is TGTGCCATCAGAGGACAGGGCTTGGTGAACACTGAAGCTTTCTTT. It codes for CAIRGQGLVNTEAFF. V usage is TRBV10-3 and J usage is TRBJ1-1; 8 bases are a match to TRBD1. The germline V gene has CDR1 ENHRY and CDR2 SYGVKD. The V and J ends lost 6 bases and 0 bases, in that order; junction bases with no gene match: 6. The CDR3 has 15 residues.

The V and J genes are TRBV7-9 and TRBJ1-5; tentative D call: TRBD1 (6 bases). V lost 5 bases to trimming and J lost 4 bases, with 12 bases between them. The CDR3 is 14 residues long. Germline CDR1 SEHNR, CDR2 FQNEAQ (reference sequence). In nucleotides, the CDR3 is TGTGCCAGCAGCAACCAGGGGTCGAATCAGCCCCAGCATTTT. The encoded protein is CASSNQGSNQPQHF. The whole variable domain, remainder taken from reference TRBV7-9 and TRBJ1-5, is DTGVSQNPRHKITKRGQNVTFRCDPISEHNRLYWYRQTLGQGPEFLTYFQNEAQLEKSRLLSDRFSAERPKGSFSTLEIQRTEQGDSAMYLCASSNQGSNQPQHFGDGTRLSIL.

The chain joins TRBV27 to TRBJ1-2; the D gene is possibly TRBD1 (5 bases). The CDR3 is made up of 15 amino acids. V was shortened by 4 bases and J by 1 base, with 13 bases between the two germline ends. Germline lookup yields CDR1 MNHEY and CDR2 SMNVEV (reference sequence). DNA for the CDR3: TGTGCCAGCAGTTGGGGGGGTTCTTTTAACTATGGCTACACCTTC. Translated, it gives CASSWGGSFNYGYTF.

The CDR3 loop reads CASSPRGFGNGDSGNTIYF. The CDR3 nucleotides are TGTGCCAGCTCACCCCGGGGATTTGGTAACGGAGACTCTGGAAACACCATATATTTT. The J gene is TRBJ1-3, the V gene TRBV18; no clear D gene. The CDR3 has 19 residues. CDR1 and CDR2 from the germline V gene are KGHSH and LQKENI. V gave up 3 bases and J gave up 0 bases, with 21 bases separating them.